One sample yielded the 15 T cell receptor beta chains listed below, sequenced in a study of post-analysis software for immune sequencing data. Study observations and caveats: When patients were compared with controls, about five TRBV segments were more frequent, TRBV5-6, TRBV5-1 and TRBV20-1 among them.

These TCRs' antigens remain unknown. Sequencing libraries made from TCR beta cDNA carried unique molecular identifiers. TCRdb analysed the PCR reads with MiXCR anew, one entry per CDR3 protein. The sample contains fewer than 850,000 distinct CDR3 sequences, 46% of which appear only once. Sequences were obtained from blood. The receptors here all came from a girl aged 10 to 17 with multiple sclerosis.

The chain employs TRBV27 and TRBJ2-1; 7 bases are a match to TRBD2. The CDR3 covers 13 residues. V lost 6 bases and J lost 8; bases outside the gene matches: 7. The germline gives CDR1 MNHEY, CDR2 SMNVEV (reference sequence). DNA of the CDR3: TGTGCCAGCAGCCGAGCGGGACTCGATGAGCAGTTCTTC. This translates into CASSRAGLDEQFF.

The gene calls are TRBV9 and TRBJ1-2; D may be TRBD1 (5 bases). V was cut by 0 bases and J by 4 bases, with 10 bases left in between. Looked up from germline, CDR1 is SGDLS and CDR2 is YYNGEE. The CDR3 consists of 14 residues. The CDR3 region is CASSVGAGGYGYTF. Written as DNA, the CDR3 is TGTGCCAGCAGCGTAGGGGCGGGGGGCTATGGCTACACCTTC.

The chain links TRBV11-3 to TRBJ2-1; D is unresolved. V dropped 0 bases and J dropped 7 bases, with 10 bases sitting between them. Germline lookup yields CDR1 SGHNT and CDR2 YENEEA. The CDR3 contains 14 residues. CDR3 bases: TGTGCCAGCAGCTTAGAGGGTACCGGGAATGAGCAGTTCTTC. It yields the protein CASSLEGTGNEQFF. Based on the CDR3 plus reference TRBV11-3 and TRBJ2-1, the full variable domain is EAGVVQSPRYKIIEKKQPVAFWCNPISGHNTLYWYLQNLGQGPELLIRYENEEAVDDSQLPKDRFSAERLKGVDSTLKIQPAELGDSAVYLCASSLEGTGNEQFFGPGTRLTVL.

This clonotype turned up a few times. V usage is TRBV6-2 or TRBV6-3 and J usage is TRBJ2-7; D is perhaps TRBD2 (6 bases). V was cut by 2 bases and J by 3 bases, with 17 bases left in between. CDR1 is MNHEY and CDR2 is SVGEGT in the germline V gene. The CDR3 consists of 16 residues. The CDR3 is CASSYERASAYYEQYF. The CDR3 bases are TGTGCCAGCAGTTACGAGCGGGCTAGCGCCTACTACGAGCAGTACTTC.

The gene calls are TRBV5-4 and TRBJ2-5, with TRBD2 matching over 11 bases. V dropped 9 bases and J dropped 5; count of bases not matched to a gene: 12. Per the germline V gene, CDR1 is SGHNT and CDR2 is YYREEE (reference sequence). The CDR3 spans 15 residues. The CDR3 is CAITSGSGLLETQYF. The DNA for the CDR3 is TGTGCCATAACTAGCGGGAGTGGGCTCCTGGAGACCCAGTACTTC. Full variable domain (remainder filled in from reference TRBV5-4 and TRBJ2-5): ETGVTQSPTHLIKTRGQQVTLRCSSQSGHNTVSWYQQALGQGPQFIFQYYREEENGRGNFPPRFSGLQFPNYSSELNVNALELDDSALYLCAITSGSGLLETQYFGPGTRLLVL.

There are a few counts of this clonotype. This CDR3 is CASSPGQGLGYTF. The DNA of the CDR3 is TGTGCCAGCAGCCCTGGACAGGGGCTCGGCTACACCTTC. The chain employs TRBV5-5 and TRBJ1-2; TRBD1 matches at 9 bases. V trimming: 4 bases; J trimming: 8 bases; junction bases outside the gene matches: 6. This CDR3 region has 13 residues. Per germline, CDR1 SGHKS and CDR2 YYEKEE (reference sequence).

The gene calls are TRBV7-9 and TRBJ1-1; D call uncertain. V was pared by 8 bases and J by 4 bases, with 11 bases between. The CDR3 is 12 amino acids. Germline CDR1 is SEHNR and CDR2 is FQNEAQ (reference sequence). For the CDR3, the DNA is TGTGCCAGCCTCATGACGGGCACTGAAGCTTTCTTT. Protein product: CASLMTGTEAFF.

The genes are TRBV12-3 or TRBV12-4 and TRBJ1-2, with a possible D match to TRBD1 (5 bases). The CDR3 loop spans 16 amino acids. The V end was cut by 0 bases, the J end by 4 bases, with 15 bases between. Here the CDR3 reads CASSLATQAGGYGYTF. CDR3 nucleotide sequence: TGTGCCAGCAGTTTAGCGACACAGGCCGGTGGCTATGGCTACACCTTC.

The rearrangement joins TRBV6-2 or TRBV6-3 to TRBJ2-1; D is uncertain. This CDR3 comprises 11 residues. The germline gives CDR1 MNHEY, CDR2 SVGEGT. V was cut by 6 bases and J by 9 bases, with 9 bases left in between. The CDR3 loop is CASSQAREQFF. DNA of the CDR3: TGTGCCAGCAGCCAGGCTCGTGAGCAGTTCTTC.

A few counts support this clonotype. DNA for the CDR3: TGTGCCAGCAGCGGTAGCGGGAGTCGCACAGATACGCAGTATTTT. It encodes CASSGSGSRTDTQYF. The genes are TRBV9 and TRBJ2-3; 9 bases line up with TRBD2. The CDR3 runs 15 residues. V shed 3 bases and J 1 base; nucleotides not matched to a gene: 3. Germline values: CDR1 SGDLS, CDR2 YYNGEE.

This clonotype showed up just a few times. V is TRBV27 and J is TRBJ2-1, with 7 bases identical to TRBD1. Germline CDR1 MNHEY, CDR2 SMNVEV (reference sequence). CDR3 length: 13 amino acids. Trimming at V came to 6 bases and at J to 6 bases, leaving 5 bases not matched to a gene. CDR3 nucleotides: TGTGCCAGCAGCCGGACAGGCCCCAATGAGCAGTTCTTC. It specifies CASSRTGPNEQFF.

The V call is TRBV7-8, the J call TRBJ2-4, with 11 positions matching TRBD2. The J segment lost 3 bases and the V segment lost 4 bases, leaving 2 bases of the junction unmatched. Germline V gives CDR1 SGHVS, CDR2 FQNEAQ. This CDR3 has 15 amino acids. As DNA, the CDR3 is TGTGCCAGCAGCTCGGGACTAGCGGTCAAAAACATTCAGTACTTC. This encodes CASSSGLAVKNIQYF.

This clonotype was observed a handful of times. This rearrangement joins TRBV6-6 to TRBJ1-1, with D unclear. Germline CDR1 MNHNY, CDR2 SVGAGI (reference sequence). The CDR3 consists of 13 residues. V lost 7 bases, J lost 1 base, and 10 bases lay in between. The CDR3 nucleotides are TGTGCCAGCACCAGGAAGGGGAACACTGAAGCTTTCTTT. Amino acid sequence: CASTRKGNTEAFF.

CDR3 amino acids: CASSLFGQVNTEAFF. Here the CDR3 DNA reads TGTGCCAGCAGCTTGTTTGGGCAAGTGAACACTGAAGCTTTCTTT. The chain links TRBV13 to TRBJ1-1; D remains unclear. Trimming removed 3 bases at V and 0 bases at J, with 11 bases between. This CDR3 has 15 residues. The germline V gene has CDR1 PRHDT and CDR2 FYEKMQ (reference sequence).

This chain joins TRBV6-1 and TRBJ1-5, with D possibly matching TRBD1 (5 bases). CDR3 length: 19 amino acids. The V end was cut by 5 bases, the J end by 0 bases, with 23 bases between. Germline V gene lookup returns CDR1 MNHNS and CDR2 SASEGT. The CDR3 is CASSTWNRILTSSNQPQHF. CDR3 in DNA: TGTGCCAGCAGTACCTGGAACAGGATCCTCACCTCTAGCAATCAGCCCCAGCATTTT.